These 28 T cell receptor beta chains came from one sample sequenced in a study of blood T cell repertoires in COVID-19. Data came from immunoSEQ multiplex PCR; TCRdb stores just in-frame clones and leaves some out. The sample has about 130,000 clones; 80% to 90% are singletons. Sequenced sample: peripheral blood. The receptor set was obtained from a man aged 50-60 years with active or convalescent COVID-19.

The rearrangement links TRBV7-2 to TRBJ2-3; possibly TRBD2 for D (6 bases). Between the trimmed V and J ends, which lost 1 base and 3 bases, there was a span of 14 bases. In germline, CDR1 is SGHTA, CDR2 FQGNSA. CDR3 length: 16 residues. CDR3 in amino acids: CASSLDAGGSTDTQYF. DNA for the CDR3: TGTGCCAGCAGCTTAGACGCCGGGGGTAGTACAGATACGCAGTATTTT.

This clone has just a few counts. This chain links TRBV20-1 with TRBJ2-7; D is ambiguous. The CDR3 runs to 11 residues. V was pared by 3 bases and J by 4 bases, with 7 bases between. CDR1 DFQATT and CDR2 SNEGSKA come from the germline V gene (reference sequence). Here the CDR3 reads CSASGTYEQYF. CDR3 nucleotides: TGCAGTGCTAGTGGTACTTACGAGCAGTACTTC.

The chain recombines TRBV7-2 with TRBJ2-4, with 8 nucleotides matching TRBD2. V lost 4 bases to trimming and J lost 6 bases; unmatched junction nucleotides: 11. Germline V lookup: CDR1 SGHTA, CDR2 FQGNSA. The CDR3 contains 16 residues. CDR3 sequence reads: CASSSTRAGVGNIQYF. CDR3 coding DNA: TGTGCCAGCAGCTCGACGCGAGCGGGGGTAGGAAACATTCAGTACTTC. Variable domain in full (rest from reference TRBV7-2 and TRBJ2-4): GAGVSQSPSNKVTEKGKDVELRCDPISGHTALYWYRQSLGQGLEFLIYFQGNSAPDKSGLPSDRFSAERTGGSVSTLTIQRTQQEDSAVYLCASSSTRAGVGNIQYFGAGTRLSVL.

This clone was found once. The chain has TRBV19 and TRBJ1-4; possibly TRBD1 for D (5 bases). The CDR3 extends over 13 amino acids. CDR1 is LNHDA, CDR2 SQIVND, per germline (reference sequence). Trimming stripped 5 bases from V and 7 bases from J, with 11 bases between. CDR3 bases: TGTGCCAGTAGTTGGGGCGGTGGTGAAAAACTGTTTTTT. This gives the protein CASSWGGGEKLFF.

The rearrangement joins TRBV30 to TRBJ1-1, with a tentative D call TRBD1 (5 bases). The V and J ends lost 5 bases and 1 base respectively, with 8 bases between them. Germline-derived CDR1 and CDR2 are GTSNPN and SVGIG (reference sequence). There are 12 residues in the CDR3. In nucleotides, the CDR3 is TGTGCCTGGGAGGACAAGAACACTGAAGCTTTCTTT. Its protein product is CAWEDKNTEAFF.

The V gene is TRBV5-4, the J gene TRBJ1-2; TRBD1 aligns across 8 bases. The trim removed 4 bases at V and 8 bases at J, leaving 16 bases unmatched. Germline CDR1 SGHNT, CDR2 YYREEE (reference sequence). CDR3 size: 16 residues. This CDR3 is CASSPGQGETLGGYTF. The DNA of the CDR3 is TGTGCCAGCAGCCCCGGACAGGGCGAGACCCTTGGCGGCTACACCTTC.

This chain joins TRBV3-1 (or the pseudogene TRBV3-2) and TRBJ2-3; 14 nucleotides agree with TRBD2. Per germline, CDR1 LGHDT and CDR2 YNNKEL (reference sequence). This CDR3 has 16 residues. Trimming cost V 5 bases and J 5 bases; bases outside gene matches: 6. The CDR3, as DNA: TGTGCCAGCAGCTCCAGACTAGCGGGAGGGCGAGATACGCAGTATTTT. Protein product: CASSSRLAGGRDTQYF.

The chain has TRBV9 and TRBJ2-3; the match to TRBD2 covers 11 bases. The germline gives CDR1 SGDLS, CDR2 YYNGEE. Unmatched junction bases numbered 6, after V lost 4 bases and J lost 5 bases. The CDR3 length is 15 residues. CDR3 sequence reads: CASSSTSGSGDTQYF. In DNA, the CDR3 is TGTGCCAGCAGCTCAACTAGCGGGAGTGGAGATACGCAGTATTTT.

This chain uses TRBV19 with TRBJ1-5; D is perhaps TRBD1 (5 bases). This CDR3 comprises 13 residues. The germline V gene has CDR1 LNHDA and CDR2 SQIVND (reference sequence). V was shortened by 8 bases and J by 0 bases, with 8 bases between the two germline ends. In DNA, the CDR3 is TGTGCCAGTGACAGTTATAGCAATCAGCCCCAGCATTTT. Encoded protein: CASDSYSNQPQHF.

The chain combines TRBV6-2 or TRBV6-3 with TRBJ2-5, with D perhaps TRBD2 (6 bases). V lost 2 bases, J lost 4 bases, and 20 bases lay in between. CDR1 and CDR2 (germline): MNHEY, SVGEGT. The CDR3 is 17 amino acids. CDR3 in amino acids: CASSYQRGGVGRETQYF. The CDR3 DNA is TGTGCCAGCAGTTACCAGCGCGGCGGGGTAGGGCGAGAGACCCAGTACTTC.

The chain carries TRBV19 and TRBJ2-1, with TRBD2 matching over 7 bases. The CDR3 runs to 15 residues. Trimming removed 3 bases from V and 6 bases from J; junction bases left unmatched: 8. Germline loops: CDR1 LNHDA, CDR2 SQIVND (reference sequence). DNA for the CDR3: TGTGCCAGTAGTATTGCGGGCCCGGGGGGCAATGAGCAGTTCTTC. Translating gives CASSIAGPGGNEQFF.

This clone has more than one count but fewer than ten. The CDR3: CASSMRTGGSKEQYF. CDR3 DNA sequence: TGTGCCAGTAGTATGCGGACAGGGGGATCTAAGGAGCAGTACTTC. V is TRBV19 and J is TRBJ2-7, with 10 bases identical to TRBD1. The V gene end was trimmed by 3 bases and the J gene end by 7 bases; junction bases not matched to a gene: 9. Germline V gene data show CDR1 as LNHDA and CDR2 as SQIVND (reference sequence). The CDR3 spans 15 residues.

In its sample, this clone was seen once. The V gene is TRBV5-5, the J gene TRBJ2-7; D gene unclear. Trimming shortened V by 1 base and J by 9 bases, and 17 bases separated the two germline ends. There are 14 residues in the CDR3. CDR1 SGHKS and CDR2 YYEKEE come from the germline V gene (reference sequence). In nucleotides, the CDR3 is TGTGCCAGCAGCTTGAGCGCTGCACGCGCTTTGCAGTACTTC. This gives the protein CASSLSAARALQYF.

The genes are TRBV28 and TRBJ1-6; the D gene is possibly TRBD1 (6 bases). CDR3 length: 17 amino acids. The germline V and J ends were trimmed by 5 bases and 0 bases, with 14 bases remaining between them. Germline CDR1 is MDHEN and CDR2 is SYDVKM. The CDR3 DNA reads as TGTGCCAGCAGTCCCCGTGGGGGGGCCTCCTATAATTCACCCCTCCACTTT. The encoded protein is CASSPRGGASYNSPLHF.

The rearrangement uses TRBV3-1 (or the pseudogene TRBV3-2) and TRBJ2-5; no clear D. The V gene's germline CDR1 is LGHDT and CDR2 YNNKEL (reference sequence). V was cut by 1 base and J by 2 bases, with 5 bases left in between. The CDR3 length is 13 residues. The CDR3 loop reads CASSQAVQETQYF. The DNA for the CDR3 is TGTGCCAGCAGCCAAGCGGTACAAGAGACCCAGTACTTC.

The rearrangement joins TRBV2 to TRBJ1-2, with D tentatively TRBD1 (5 bases). Trimming removed 9 bases from V and 4 bases from J, with 12 bases in between. This CDR3 has 12 amino acids. The germline V gene has CDR1 SNHLY and CDR2 FYNNEI. The CDR3: CASQGWGYGYTF. CDR3 DNA: TGTGCCAGTCAGGGATGGGGCTATGGCTACACCTTC.

This chain connects TRBV11-2 to TRBJ1-3; D possibly corresponds to TRBD1 (5 bases). V dropped 1 base and J dropped 0 bases, with 10 bases sitting between them. Germline V CDR1 and CDR2: SGHAT, FQNNGV. The CDR3 length is 16 residues. CDR3 protein: CASSLATGFSGNTIYF. The CDR3 coding sequence is TGTGCCAGCAGCTTAGCTACAGGTTTCTCTGGAAACACCATATATTTT. The full variable domain, with the rest looked up from reference TRBV11-2 and TRBJ1-3, is EAGVAQSPRYKIIEKRQSVAFWCNPISGHATLYWYQQILGQGPKLLIQFQNNGVVDDSQLPKDRFSAERLKGVDSTLKIQPAKLEDSAVYLCASSLATGFSGNTIYFGEGSWLTVV.

The J gene is TRBJ2-7, the V gene TRBV30; the match to TRBD1 covers 11 bases. Germline CDR1 and CDR2: GTSNPN and SVGIG (reference sequence). Germline trimming cut 2 bases from V and 5 bases from J; bases unmatched to any gene: 5. The CDR3 is 14 residues long. In nucleotides, the CDR3 is TGTGCCTGGAGTCTAGGACAGGGGGCCCACGAGCAGTACTTC. It translates to CAWSLGQGAHEQYF. Full variable domain (rest looked up from reference TRBV30 and TRBJ2-7): SQTIHQWPATLVQPVGSPLSLECTVEGTSNPNLYWYRQAAGRGLQLLFYSVGIGQISSEVPQNLSASRPQDRQFILSSKKLLLSDSGFYLCAWSLGQGAHEQYFGPGTRLTVT.

This clone occurred once. The chain combines TRBV27 with TRBJ1-6; no reliable D call. There are 14 residues in the CDR3. V was clipped by 8 bases and J by 4 bases, with 12 bases between them. In germline, CDR1 is MNHEY, CDR2 SMNVEV (reference sequence). CDR3 nucleotide sequence: TGTGCCAGCGCGGTCCCTTCGTATAATTCACCCCTCCACTTT. Amino acids: CASAVPSYNSPLHF.

This sequence joins TRBV7-2 and TRBJ2-3; D is perhaps TRBD2 (6 bases). CDR1 and CDR2 (germline): SGHTA, FQGNSA. This CDR3 is built from 14 residues. The V gene lost 0 bases and the J gene lost 4 bases, with 8 bases spanning the gap. CDR3 region: CASSLAGGADTQYF. The CDR3 DNA is TGTGCCAGCAGCTTAGCGGGGGGAGCAGATACGCAGTATTTT. Variable domain in full (rest from reference TRBV7-2 and TRBJ2-3): GAGVSQSPSNKVTEKGKDVELRCDPISGHTALYWYRQSLGQGLEFLIYFQGNSAPDKSGLPSDRFSAERTGGSVSTLTIQRTQQEDSAVYLCASSLAGGADTQYFGPGTRLTVL.

The V gene is TRBV3-1 (or the pseudogene TRBV3-2), the J gene TRBJ2-3, with D perhaps matching TRBD2 (6 bases). This CDR3 comprises 15 residues. Trimming removed 3 bases from V and 6 bases from J, with 16 bases in between. From germline, CDR1 is LGHDT and CDR2 YNNKEL (reference sequence). In DNA form, the CDR3 reads TGTGCCAGCAGCCATTTCGGGAGAGGCTTCGATACGCAGTATTTT. Residues: CASSHFGRGFDTQYF.

The chain carries TRBV5-6 and TRBJ1-2; D gene ambiguous. There are 13 residues in the CDR3. The germline V gene encodes CDR1 SGHDT and CDR2 YYEEEE. The V gene lost 5 bases and the J gene lost 1 base, with 9 bases spanning the gap. The CDR3 loop is CASRPDYNYGYTF. In DNA, the CDR3 is TGTGCCAGCAGACCCGACTATAACTATGGCTACACCTTC.

The chain uses TRBV4-3 and TRBJ2-3; D is possibly TRBD2 (7 bases). The ends were cut back, 2 bases at V and 4 bases at J, with 16 bases in the middle. Looked up from germline, CDR1 is LGHNA and CDR2 is YSLEER. The CDR3 spans 16 residues. The CDR3 sequence: CASSQNLGGPPDTQYF. CDR3 nucleotides: TGCGCCAGCAGCCAAAACTTGGGGGGGCCCCCAGATACGCAGTATTTT.

V is TRBV6-5 and J is TRBJ1-1; no definite D call. Trimming left V 6 bases short and J 1 base short, with 9 bases between. Germline V gene sequence: CDR1 MNHEY, CDR2 SVGAGI. CDR3 length equals 13 residues. In nucleotides, the CDR3 is TGTGCCAGCAGGCCTCCCAGGAACACTGAAGCTTTCTTT. This translates into CASRPPRNTEAFF.

DNA for the CDR3: TGTGCCAGCAGCTTTCGGGAGGCCCTCTCCTACAATGAGCAGTTCTTC. Its translation is CASSFREALSYNEQFF. The chain employs TRBV7-9 and TRBJ2-1; 7 bases are shared with TRBD2. V was pared by 3 bases and J by 0 bases, with 5 bases of the junction left unmatched. CDR1 is SEHNR and CDR2 is FQNEAQ in the germline V gene (reference sequence). The CDR3 runs 16 residues.

In the case of this clone: Other nucleotide sequences from this sample produce the same CDR3. The rearrangement joins TRBV9 to TRBJ2-7, with D perhaps matching TRBD1 (6 bases). From germline, CDR1 is SGDLS and CDR2 YYNGEE. Trimming pared 0 bases from V and 1 base from J, leaving 8 bases between. The length of the CDR3 is 14 residues. Here the CDR3 reads CASSVEQGSYEQYF. The DNA of the CDR3 is TGTGCCAGCAGCGTAGAACAGGGTTCCTACGAGCAGTACTTC.

The rearrangement uses TRBV5-1 and TRBJ2-5; 8 bases align to TRBD1. Germline V CDR1 and CDR2: SGHRS, YFSETQ. This CDR3 is 16 amino acids long. V lost 0 bases and J lost 3; bases outside the gene matches: 7. The CDR3 loop is CASSLGRGPLEETQYF. The CDR3 DNA reads TGCGCCAGCAGCTTGGGCAGGGGGCCCTTGGAAGAGACCCAGTACTTC.

This clone was seen a single time. This sequence joins TRBV6-6 and TRBJ2-3, with 12 bases that match TRBD2. The CDR3 has 20 residues. Looked up from germline, CDR1 is MNHNY and CDR2 is SVGAGI (reference sequence). The ends lost 5 bases at V and 1 base at J; junction bases unmatched: 16. CDR3 protein: CASSPDYQTSGRRGTDTQYF. CDR3 in DNA: TGTGCCAGCAGTCCCGACTATCAGACTAGCGGGAGAAGGGGCACAGATACGCAGTATTTT.